This record concerns one TCR beta chain sequence. From germline, CDR1 is SGHDT and CDR2 YYEEEE. V lost 4 bases, J lost 2 bases, and 5 bases stayed unmatched. This CDR3 is 15 amino acids long. The source of the sample is a study of blood T cell repertoires in COVID-19. For the study at large: T cells, B-cell-depleted T cells, or PBMCs supplied cDNA or gDNA.

In the study's own analysis: Nucleated cell number was recorded as an estimate derived from reference gene primer amplification. Using immunoSEQ multiplex PCR, the repertoire was profiled, and TCRdb retains in-frame clones only, with some absent. That table furnishes V, J and clone size, whereas the DNA furnished D and trimming. This table holds tens of thousands of clones, 88% found once. The chain couples TRBV5-6 to TRBJ1-5, with 8 bases aligning to TRBD1. This clonotype was sampled from a human donor in a cohort sampled during active COVID-19. Sequenced: peripheral blood. The CDR3 DNA reads TGTGCCAGCAGCCGTACAGGGGGGGGCAATCAGCCCCAGCATTTT. Translated: CASSRTGGGNQPQHF. The whole variable domain, filled in from reference TRBV5-6 and TRBJ1-5, reads DAGVTQSPTHLIKTRGQQVTLRCSPKSGHDTVSWYQQALGQGPQFIFQYYEEEERQRGNFPDRFSGHQFPNYSSELNVNALLLGDSALYLCASSRTGGGNQPQHFGDGTRLSIL.